Given below is one T cell receptor beta chain in context. The antigen remains undetermined. Libraries were prepared by immunoSEQ multiplex PCR; TCRdb keeps only in-frame clonotypes and omits some of them. Of about 180,000 clones in the sample, 70% to 90% were seen once. The source of the sample is a study of T cell responses to AZD1222 COVID-19 vaccine. Findings and limits, study-wide: AZD1222 recipients seropositive at baseline numbered only six or seven.

From germline, CDR1 is SGHNT and CDR2 YENEEA. CDR3 size: 13 residues. Trimming shortened V by 6 bases and J by 4 bases, and 11 bases separated the two germline ends. This TCR was sampled from an adult who received the AZD1222 COVID-19 vaccine. The V and J genes are TRBV11-3 and TRBJ2-3; D possibly corresponds to TRBD2 (5 bases). The material sequenced was peripheral blood, taken 28 days after the second AZD1222 dose. CDR3 nucleotides: TGTGCCAGCAGGGACGGCGGGCCAGATACGCAGTATTTT. This translates into CASRDGGPDTQYF. The full variable domain, completed using reference TRBV11-3 and TRBJ2-3, is EAGVVQSPRYKIIEKKQPVAFWCNPISGHNTLYWYLQNLGQGPELLIRYENEEAVDDSQLPKDRFSAERLKGVDSTLKIQPAELGDSAVYLCASRDGGPDTQYFGPGTRLTVL.